This T cell receptor beta chain originates from a study of spatial heterogeneity in lung cancer. One entry per CDR3 protein, called by TCRdb with MiXCR from the 5' RACE reads. The table has around 12,000 distinct CDR3 sequences, around 13% seen once. Per the germline V gene, CDR1 is SGHAT and CDR2 is FQNNGV. The CDR3 is 14 residues long. The V end lost 3 bases, the J end lost 5 bases, and 11 bases lay between the germline ends. The time point denotes: sample taken at primary tumor resection. Whole RNA obtained from tumor, nontumor lung or frozen PBMC underwent sequencing without sorting. This clonotype originated in a male donor with early-stage non-small cell lung cancer. The sample in question was PBMCs, obtained at surgery. This rearrangement joins TRBV11-2 to TRBJ2-1; D is possibly TRBD1 (6 bases). Here the CDR3 DNA reads TGTGCCAGCAGCTTCCCAGGGGCTGACAATGAGCAGTTCTTC. Its translation is CASSFPGADNEQFF.